This T cell receptor beta chain was obtained from a study of control samples from healthy donors and cancer patients. The V gene lost 3 bases and the J gene lost 2 bases, with 16 bases spanning the gap. This CDR3 contains 16 residues. The V gene's germline CDR1 is MDHEN and CDR2 SYDVKM. Repertoires were generated with immunoSEQ multiplex PCR, while TCRdb's copy carries only in-frame clones and drops some. This table has about 10,000 clones, roughly 93% appearing once. Sample: PBMCs. This clonotype was sampled from a man aged 55 to 70 with colorectal cancer. This chain uses TRBV28 with TRBJ1-2, with D unclear. The CDR3 spells CASSFGARLENYGYTF. The CDR3 nucleotides read TGTGCCAGCAGTTTTGGTGCCAGGTTGGAAAACTATGGCTACACCTTC.